The 28 T cell receptor beta chains reported below all come from one sample, sequenced in a study of T-cell memory formation after mild COVID-19. TCRdb reprocessed the 5' RACE reads via MiXCR and lists one record per CDR3 protein. In the table there are fewer than 200,000 distinct CDR3 sequences, roughly 20% of which are singletons. Sequenced: PBMCs or a T cell subset sorted from them (not recorded which). These TCRs come from a man aged 18 to 30 who had mild COVID-19 (a few samples of this study predate the infection). Cell type and time point are not known.

This clonotype was detected only a few times. This chain connects TRBV4-3 to TRBJ1-4; tentatively, D is TRBD1 (5 bases). V dropped 4 bases and J dropped 6 bases, with 15 bases sitting between them. Germline CDR1 reads LGHNA; CDR2 reads YSLEER. The CDR3 runs 15 residues. CDR3 residues: CASSPRPGGDEKLFF. In DNA, the CDR3 is TGCGCCAGCAGCCCCAGACCGGGGGGGGATGAAAAACTGTTTTTT.

This clonotype was seen many times. This chain uses TRBV5-1 with TRBJ2-2; tentative D call: TRBD1 (5 bases). CDR1 is SGHRS, CDR2 YFSETQ, per germline. V lost 6 bases and J 7 bases, leaving 7 bases between the germline ends. This CDR3 has 11 residues. CDR3 residues: CASTDSGELFF. The CDR3 DNA reads TGCGCCAGCACCGACAGCGGGGAGCTGTTTTTT. The entire variable domain, with the rest obtained from reference TRBV5-1 and TRBJ2-2, is as follows: KAGVTQTPRYLIKTRGQQVTLSCSPISGHRSVSWYQQTPGQGLQFLFEYFSETQRNKGNFPGRFSGRQFSNSRSEMNVSTLELGDSALYLCASTDSGELFFGEGSRLTVL.

The gene calls are TRBV12-3 or TRBV12-4 and TRBJ2-2; TRBD2 is a possible D gene (6 bases). CDR3 length equals 14 residues. Trimming shortened V by 5 bases and J by 3 bases, and 10 bases separated the two germline ends. CDR3 nucleotides: TGTGCCAGCAGTCGGGGGTCAGACACCGGGGAGCTGTTTTTT. Protein product: CASSRGSDTGELFF.

The V gene is TRBV7-6, the J gene TRBJ2-3; D call uncertain. CDR3 length equals 14 residues. The V and J ends lost 5 bases and 0 bases respectively, with 9 bases between them. Germline values: CDR1 SGHVS, CDR2 FNYEAQ. The CDR3 nucleotides are TGTGCCAGCAGCCCCCGTCCTAGCACAGATACGCAGTATTTT. This gives the protein CASSPRPSTDTQYF.

The chain joins TRBV29-1 to TRBJ2-3; D is uncertain. The CDR3 sequence is 14 residues long. Per germline, CDR1 SQVTM and CDR2 ANQGSEA. Deletions cut 6 bases from V and 1 base from J, with 14 bases between. The CDR3 here is CSVGLPWGTDTQYF. The CDR3 coding sequence is TGCAGCGTAGGTCTCCCGTGGGGCACAGATACGCAGTATTTT.

This clonotype was observed a few times. The chain employs TRBV2 and TRBJ2-5; D is perhaps TRBD1 (6 bases). The CDR3 length is 11 residues. V lost 8 bases to trimming and J lost 4 bases, with 8 bases between them. The germline V gene has CDR1 SNHLY and CDR2 FYNNEI. The CDR3 here is CASDRIETQYF. The CDR3 region has the DNA TGTGCCAGCGACAGGATAGAGACCCAGTACTTC. Combining the CDR3 with reference TRBV2 and TRBJ2-5 gives the whole variable domain EPEVTQTPSHQVTQMGQEVILRCVPISNHLYFYWYRQILGQKVEFLVSFYNNEISEKSEIFDDQFSVERPDGSNFTLKIRSTKLEDSAMYFCASDRIETQYFGPGTRLLVL.

This clonotype was picked up a small number of times. J is TRBJ2-7 and V is TRBV5-1, with D perhaps matching TRBD1 (6 bases). V dropped 7 bases and J dropped 3 bases, with 11 bases sitting between them. Germline-derived CDR1 and CDR2 are SGHRS and YFSETQ. The CDR3 is 12 amino acids. The DNA for the CDR3 is TGCGCCAGCCGGGACACCCTCTACGAGCAGTACTTC. Translating it yields CASRDTLYEQYF. Combining the CDR3 with reference TRBV5-1 and TRBJ2-7 gives the whole variable domain KAGVTQTPRYLIKTRGQQVTLSCSPISGHRSVSWYQQTPGQGLQFLFEYFSETQRNKGNFPGRFSGRQFSNSRSEMNVSTLELGDSALYLCASRDTLYEQYFGPGTRLTVT.

This clonotype occurred a few times. The rearrangement uses TRBV5-1 and TRBJ2-7, with TRBD2 matching 7 bases. With 0 bases clipped from V and 5 bases from J, the junction kept 5 bases outside the gene matches. The germline gives CDR1 SGHRS, CDR2 YFSETQ. The CDR3 is 14 residues long. CDR3 DNA: TGCGCCAGCAGCTTGGGGCAGGGAGGGGACGAGCAGTACTTC. Translated, it gives CASSLGQGGDEQYF.

The rearrangement links TRBV5-4 to TRBJ2-5, with D perhaps being TRBD1 or TRBD2 (5 bases each). There are 16 residues in the CDR3. The V end was cut by 5 bases, the J end by 3 bases, with 20 bases between. The germline V gene encodes CDR1 SGHNT and CDR2 YYREEE (reference sequence). The CDR3 here is CASRSGKRMAEETQYF. The CDR3, as DNA: TGTGCCAGCAGGTCAGGGAAGCGGATGGCGGAAGAGACCCAGTACTTC. Supplemented by reference TRBV5-4 and TRBJ2-5, the full variable domain reads ETGVTQSPTHLIKTRGQQVTLRCSSQSGHNTVSWYQQALGQGPQFIFQYYREEENGRGNFPPRFSGLQFPNYSSELNVNALELDDSALYLCASRSGKRMAEETQYFGPGTRLLVL.

The chain is built from TRBV5-1 and TRBJ2-7; D is uncertain. Trimming removed 2 bases from V and 3 bases from J, with 15 bases in between. In germline, CDR1 is SGHRS, CDR2 YFSETQ. This CDR3 spans 15 amino acids. The CDR3 loop reads CASSLDLTSNYEQYF. CDR3 nucleotides: TGCGCCAGCAGCTTAGACCTCACCAGCAACTACGAGCAGTACTTC.

V is TRBV11-2 and J is TRBJ1-5; D remains unclear. Germline V gives CDR1 SGHAT, CDR2 FQNNGV. V lost 0 bases and J lost 7, with 7 bases in between. The CDR3 is 13 residues long. Written as DNA, the CDR3 is TGTGCCAGCAGCTTAGATCTGGAACAGCCCCAGCATTTT. It codes for CASSLDLEQPQHF.

V is TRBV20-1 and J is TRBJ2-5; D could derive from TRBD1 or TRBD2 (5 bases each). V was shortened by 5 bases and J by 1 base, with 11 bases between the two germline ends. CDR1 and CDR2 from the germline V gene are DFQATT and SNEGSKA (reference sequence). The CDR3 length is 13 residues. CDR3 DNA: TGCAGTGCTGGGAGACAGATCCAAGAGACCCAGTACTTC. Protein: CSAGRQIQETQYF.

In its sample, this clonotype was seen many times. The chain is built from TRBV4-2 and TRBJ2-2; possible D gene TRBD2, 5 bases. The V gene lost 5 bases and the J gene lost 4 bases, with 29 bases spanning the gap. The CDR3 runs to 20 residues. CDR1 LGHNA and CDR2 YNFKEQ come from the germline V gene. CDR3 in amino acids: CASSVQYRAANWESTGELFF. The CDR3 nucleotides are TGTGCCAGCAGCGTTCAGTACCGGGCCGCAAATTGGGAGAGCACCGGGGAGCTGTTTTTT.

There are a few counts of this clonotype. The genes are TRBV19 and TRBJ2-5; a possible D gene is TRBD1 (6 bases). The V gene's germline CDR1 is LNHDA and CDR2 SQIVND (reference sequence). The CDR3 spans 12 residues. V was shortened by 6 bases and J by 4 bases, with 9 bases between the two germline ends. CDR3 bases: TGTGCCAGTAGGGGGGCAGGAGAGACCCAGTACTTC. Protein: CASRGAGETQYF.

This clonotype was counted at least ten times. The genes are TRBV10-3 and TRBJ2-3, with TRBD1 matching 11 bases. CDR3 size: 15 residues. V lost 4 bases and J lost 2; bases outside the gene matches: 2. Germline CDR1 ENHRY, CDR2 SYGVKD. The CDR3 reads CAISADRGPTDTQYF. In DNA, the CDR3 is TGTGCCATCAGTGCGGACAGGGGGCCCACAGATACGCAGTATTTT.

This chain joins TRBV12-3 or TRBV12-4 and TRBJ1-6, with 7 bases identical to TRBD1. With V trimmed by 11 bases and J by 10 bases, 8 bases remained unmatched. The CDR3 totals 12 residues. The CDR3 sequence is CAANRGRSPLHF. CDR3 DNA: TGTGCCGCGAACAGGGGTCGGTCACCCCTCCACTTT.

The chain has TRBV7-3 and TRBJ1-3; weak D call: TRBD1 (6 bases). This CDR3 has 14 residues. Germline V lookup: CDR1 SGHTA, CDR2 FQGTGA. Trimming took 5 bases from V and 4 from J, leaving 12 bases between them. The DNA for the CDR3 is TGTGCCAGCAGCATGGGGGCGGAAGGAAACACCATATATTTT. Its protein is CASSMGAEGNTIYF.

A few counts support this clonotype. V is TRBV6-5 and J is TRBJ2-3; TRBD1 aligns across 8 bases. The J segment lost 6 bases and the V segment lost 4 bases, leaving 6 bases of the junction unmatched. Per the germline V gene, CDR1 is MNHEY and CDR2 is SVGAGI. The CDR3 spans 14 residues. The CDR3 sequence: CASSSTGDRDTQYF. As DNA, the CDR3 is TGTGCCAGCAGTTCGACAGGGGATCGGGATACGCAGTATTTT.

This chain joins TRBV7-9 and TRBJ2-5, with 12 positions matching TRBD2. Trimming took 4 bases from V and 2 from J; bases not matched to a gene: 5. Looked up from germline, CDR1 is SEHNR and CDR2 is FQNEAQ (reference sequence). The CDR3 runs 16 residues. CDR3 coding DNA: TGTGCCAGCAGCTCCGGACTAGCGGGGTCTCAAGAGACCCAGTACTTC. Translated, it gives CASSSGLAGSQETQYF. Based on the CDR3 plus reference TRBV7-9 and TRBJ2-5, the full variable domain is DTGVSQNPRHKITKRGQNVTFRCDPISEHNRLYWYRQTLGQGPEFLTYFQNEAQLEKSRLLSDRFSAERPKGSFSTLEIQRTEQGDSAMYLCASSSGLAGSQETQYFGPGTRLLVL.

The chain is built from TRBV6-6 and TRBJ1-2, with D perhaps TRBD1 (6 bases). The CDR3 has 15 amino acids. V was shortened by 0 bases and J by 8 bases, with 16 bases between the two germline ends. The germline V gene encodes CDR1 MNHNY and CDR2 SVGAGI (reference sequence). The CDR3 loop reads CASSYSTGGVGGYTF. DNA for the CDR3: TGTGCCAGCAGTTACTCGACGGGGGGCGTGGGCGGCTACACCTTC.

Only a few counts were recorded for this clonotype. The CDR3 is CASRTRGLGKNNEQFF. Written as DNA, the CDR3 is TGTGCCAGCAGAACCAGGGGACTAGGGAAAAACAATGAGCAGTTCTTC. This chain joins TRBV7-2 and TRBJ2-1, with TRBD2 identical over 8 bases. The CDR3 length is 16 residues. The trim removed 6 bases at V and 5 bases at J, leaving 12 bases unmatched. CDR1 is SGHTA, CDR2 FQGNSA, per germline.

This clonotype was observed a few times. The chain is built from TRBV20-1 and TRBJ1-2, with D possibly TRBD1 on 5 matching bases. Trimming took off 5 bases at V and 5 bases at J, with 12 bases between the two ends. Germline V gene lookup returns CDR1 DFQATT and CDR2 SNEGSKA (reference sequence). CDR3 length: 12 residues. The CDR3 bases are TGCAGTGCTGGCGGGACCACGTATGGCTACACCTTC. Its protein product is CSAGGTTYGYTF.

This clonotype appeared a few times. The CDR3 protein is CASRRTGPTGELFF. The CDR3 DNA reads TGTGCCAGCAGGCGGACAGGGCCCACCGGGGAGCTGTTTTTT. V gene TRBV27 combines with J gene TRBJ2-2; 8 nucleotides align to TRBD1. CDR3 length equals 14 residues. From germline, CDR1 is MNHEY and CDR2 SMNVEV (reference sequence). V lost 6 bases and J lost 4; bases outside the gene matches: 4.

This rearrangement joins TRBV12-3 or TRBV12-4 to TRBJ2-7; 8 nucleotides align to TRBD1. The V segment lost 6 bases and the J segment 0 bases; nucleotides outside the gene matches: 4. CDR3 size: 14 residues. Here the CDR3 reads CASSRTGPSYEQYF. The CDR3 region has the DNA TGTGCCAGCAGCAGGACAGGGCCCTCCTACGAGCAGTACTTC.

The rearrangement joins TRBV7-2 to TRBJ2-1; D call uncertain. CDR1 and CDR2 from the germline V gene are SGHTA and FQGNSA. The CDR3 extends over 12 amino acids. V was pared by 5 bases and J by 14 bases, with 16 bases between. The CDR3 loop is CASSLTGREKFF. CDR3 nucleotide sequence: TGTGCCAGCAGCCTCACGGGCCGCGAGAAGTTCTTC.

J is TRBJ1-1 and V is TRBV18; the D gene is possibly TRBD1 (5 bases). The germline gives CDR1 KGHSH, CDR2 LQKENI. With 2 bases removed from V and 1 base from J, the gap between germline ends came to 14 bases. This CDR3 has 16 residues. This CDR3 reads CASSPVAGSQNTEAFF. DNA of the CDR3: TGTGCCAGCTCACCAGTGGCAGGGAGTCAGAACACTGAAGCTTTCTTT.

This clonotype was observed a few times. The chain employs TRBV4-2 and TRBJ2-1; D not certain. This CDR3 has 16 amino acids. Germline-derived CDR1 and CDR2 are LGHNA and YNFKEQ. V was trimmed by 0 bases and J by 6 bases, leaving 15 bases between them. The CDR3 loop reads CASSQDHGTGLNEQFF. CDR3 DNA: TGTGCCAGCAGCCAAGATCACGGAACCGGGCTCAATGAGCAGTTCTTC.

The V gene is TRBV4-2, the J gene TRBJ2-5, with D perhaps matching TRBD1 or TRBD2 (5 bases each). The CDR3 runs 14 residues. V dropped 0 bases and J dropped 5 bases, with 10 bases sitting between them. The germline CDR1 and CDR2 sequences are LGHNA and YNFKEQ. The CDR3 nucleotides are TGTGCCAGCAGCCAAGACAGGGACGGGGAGACCCAGTACTTC. The encoded protein is CASSQDRDGETQYF.